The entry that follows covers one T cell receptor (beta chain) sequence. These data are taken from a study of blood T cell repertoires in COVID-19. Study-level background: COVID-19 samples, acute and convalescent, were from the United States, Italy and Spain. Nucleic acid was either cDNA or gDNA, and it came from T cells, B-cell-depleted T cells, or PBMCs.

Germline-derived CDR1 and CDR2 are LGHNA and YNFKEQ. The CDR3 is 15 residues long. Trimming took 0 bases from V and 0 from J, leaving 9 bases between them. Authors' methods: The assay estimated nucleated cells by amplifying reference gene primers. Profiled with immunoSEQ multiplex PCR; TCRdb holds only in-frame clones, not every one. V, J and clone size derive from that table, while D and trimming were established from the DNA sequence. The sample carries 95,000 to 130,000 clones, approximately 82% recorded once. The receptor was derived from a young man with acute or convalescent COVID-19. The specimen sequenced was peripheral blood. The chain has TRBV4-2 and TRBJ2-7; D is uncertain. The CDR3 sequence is CASSQEGDGSYEQYF. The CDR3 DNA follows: TGTGCCAGCAGCCAAGAAGGAGACGGCTCCTACGAGCAGTACTTC.